The clone carrying this TCR beta chain was counted a few times. The data belong to a study of T cell responses to AZD1222 COVID-19 vaccine. Deletions cut 4 bases from V and 3 bases from J, with 9 bases between. The CDR3 covers 13 residues. The germline CDR1 and CDR2 sequences are KGHSH and LQKENI. Here immunoSEQ multiplex PCR was the method, and the copy in TCRdb shows in-frame clones only, minus some. The sample lists about 61,000 clones, 81% occurring once. The sequencing here drew on peripheral blood, taken 28 days after the second AZD1222 dose. The rearrangement joins TRBV18 to TRBJ1-1, with a weak D call TRBD1 (5 bases). This TCR was sampled from an adult who received the AZD1222 COVID-19 vaccine. The CDR3 loop is CASSLGGDTEAFF. The CDR3 nucleotides read TGTGCCAGCTCACTGGGAGGGGACACTGAAGCTTTCTTT.